This TCR beta chain was recorded in a study of blood T cell repertoires in COVID-19. This clone was seen a handful of times. Germline CDR1 reads SNHLY; CDR2 reads FYNNEI. The J segment lost 8 bases and the V segment lost 8 bases, leaving 8 bases of the junction unmatched. The CDR3 is 13 residues long. TCRdb's table, derived via immunoSEQ multiplex PCR, lists solely in-frame clones and lacks some. The data show approximately 300,000 clones, more than 85% seen once. The chain uses TRBV2 and TRBJ1-4, with TRBD1 matching 7 bases. The sequenced sample consisted of peripheral blood. The TCR originated in a young man with acute or convalescent COVID-19. In DNA form, the CDR3 reads TGTGCCAGCCAGGGGGGTCTTAGAGAAAAACTGTTTTTT. Encoded protein: CASQGGLREKLFF.